Listed here are 5 T cell receptor beta chains from one sample, sequenced in a study of T cell responses to AZD1222 COVID-19 vaccine. The protocol was immunoSEQ multiplex PCR, while the TCRdb copy is restricted to in-frame clones and leaves out a portion. The sample consists of about 94,000 clones, around nine tenths of them appearing once. The sequencing here drew on peripheral blood, taken on day 0 of AZD1222 vaccination. The receptors come from an adult in good health.

V is TRBV7-8 and J is TRBJ1-3, with D possibly TRBD1 on 6 matching bases. The V end was cut by 5 bases, the J end by 5 bases, with 13 bases between. This CDR3 is built from 14 residues. Per germline, CDR1 SGHVS and CDR2 FQNEAQ. This chain's CDR3 is CASSRTTGRNTIYF. The CDR3 DNA follows: TGTGCCAGCAGCCGAACGACAGGAAGAAACACCATATATTTT.

The chain carries TRBV30 and TRBJ1-6; no clear D gene. The germline V gene has CDR1 GTSNPN and CDR2 SVGIG (reference sequence). The CDR3 extends over 14 amino acids. Trimming took off 1 base at V and 7 bases at J, with 11 bases between the two ends. CDR3 in amino acids: CAWSGTGANSPLHF. In DNA form, the CDR3 reads TGTGCCTGGAGTGGGACTGGCGCCAATTCACCCCTCCACTTT.

The gene calls are TRBV29-1 and TRBJ1-2, with TRBD1 matching 7 bases. The CDR3 totals 12 residues. Trimming removed 6 bases from V and 2 bases from J; junction bases left unmatched: 3. The germline V gene encodes CDR1 SQVTM and CDR2 ANQGSEA. This CDR3 reads CSVQTGNYGYTF. The CDR3 DNA reads TGCAGCGTGCAGACAGGGAACTATGGCTACACCTTC.

The DNA of the CDR3 is TGTGCCAGCAGCTTAGTTGAGCCACCTCCGAGGAGAGGGAATGAGCAGTTCTTC. It translates to CASSLVEPPPRRGNEQFF. The chain uses TRBV7-8 and TRBJ2-1, with a possible D match to TRBD2 (5 bases). CDR3 length equals 18 residues. Germline assignment: CDR1 SGHVS and CDR2 FQNEAQ. V lost 1 base and J 7 bases, leaving 23 bases between the germline ends.

The V gene is TRBV5-1, the J gene TRBJ2-3, with 14 bases that match TRBD2. Germline V lookup: CDR1 SGHRS, CDR2 YFSETQ. Trimming at V came to 4 bases and at J to 4 bases, leaving 5 bases not matched to a gene. The CDR3 is made up of 16 amino acids. In nucleotides, the CDR3 is TGCGCCAGCAGCGCCGGACTAGCGGGGGGATCAGATACGCAGTATTTT. As protein: CASSAGLAGGSDTQYF.